What follows describes a single TCR beta chain. This clonotype was counted at least ten times. What antigen it recognizes has not been identified. No much larger clone exists at a distance of one base, and base qualities are not known. The data originate from a study of human T cells and chemical hapten exposure (dated by TCRdb to the early 2020s). Regarding the study in general: Libraries were combined into a pool for sequencing, and differences in TCR yield between samples came mainly from small differences in library volumes within the pool. This study followed changes in the peripheral blood TCR repertoire in vivo during primary and secondary sensitization of alopecia patients to the hapten diphenylcyclopropenone (DPC). From each blood RNA sample, both TCR alpha and TCR beta chains were sequenced.

Library generation was performed with 5' RACE. TCRdb records Illumina MiSeq as the sequencer. During library preparation, unique molecular identifiers were attached to individual cDNA molecules so that TCRs could be counted quantitatively and reproducibly. The authors processed their data as follows. A median of about 100,000 TCRs per sample was observed, with a range of 23,224 to 690,600. V, J and CDR3 annotation of the TCR reads was carried out using the Decombinator software suite. Every sample was subsampled to the same number of TCRs (28,000) for the PS versus PT1 abundance plots. Expanded TCRs were defined as absent before sensitization and observed at least eight times at the 2-week time point. TCRdb reprocessed the public reads (quality trimming at Q25 with fastp, clone calling with MiXCR) and kept in-frame beta chains. One record per CDR3 amino acid sequence lists the most common genes and DNA. These V and J calls rely on TCRdb rather than the paper's analysis. The sample has about 140,000 distinct CDR3 sequences on record, 4.1% of them singletons. More than 1.2% of the sample rests with the top ten.

Results the study describes overall, beyond this receptor: The number of TCRs above 1 in 1000 frequency did not change with DPC sensitization; there was no evidence of global repertoire structure alterations. After repeated subsampling, the strength of the expansion versus patch-test correlation and the threshold at which it became significant changed.

Unfractionated whole blood was collected in Tempus Blood RNA tubes, and total RNA was extracted from that blood. Five or six healthy volunteers served as TCR sequencing controls and were bled at day 0, 2 weeks and 6 weeks. The CDR3 contains 14 residues, cysteine and phenylalanine counted. Kept here is only the CDR3 DNA, which spans 42 bases and is read in frame from base 1. V ends up 6 bases short and J 2 bases short, with an unmatched junction base count of 7. For CDR1 and CDR2, the germline V gene lists MNHEY and SVGAGI. The chain employs TRBV6-5 and TRBJ2-7, with 7 bases matching TRBD1. The receptor was derived from a female donor in good health. The CDR3 loop reads CASRKQGYPYEQYF. The base sequence is TGTGCCAGCAGAAAACAGGGGTATCCCTACGAGCAGTACTTC.